This T cell receptor beta chain stems from a study of response to subunit inactivated influenza vaccine. TCRdb independently ran MiXCR on the RT-PCR reads; one entry per CDR3 protein. The table records 600,000 to 850,000 distinct CDR3 sequences, 12% to 15% of them present only once. Trimming left V 2 bases short and J 3 bases short, with 11 bases between. This CDR3 is built from 14 residues. CDR1 MNHEY and CDR2 SVGAGI come from the germline V gene. This clonotype was observed a handful of times. Its antigen is undetermined. Findings of the study overall: The authors offered the suggestion that each seasonal influenza vaccination recruits few new T cells.

The sample was PBMCs from blood, taken less than 15 days before vaccination. The chain joins TRBV6-5 to TRBJ2-7, with a possible D match to TRBD2 (5 bases). This clonotype originated in a man aged 45-65 years who received an inactivated influenza vaccine. This CDR3 is CASSYGPGNYEQYF. In nucleotides, the CDR3 is TGTGCCAGCAGTTACGGACCGGGAAACTACGAGCAGTACTTC.